These T cell receptor beta chains were read from a single sample in a study of vaccination effects on CD4 cells after COVID-19. Method: immunoSEQ multiplex PCR; TCRdb's copy keeps in-frame clones and lacks some. The sample yields over 50,000 clones, 55% to 85% seen once. Their recognized antigens are unknown. The specimen was CD4+ T cells from PBMCs cultured with HCoV-229E spike peptides, collected after COVID-19 vaccination. The source of these receptors is a human donor who received a COVID-19 vaccine. Both conserved end residues are part of each CDR3. Each record gives: J gene, V gene, clone size, D gene, CDR3 length, CDR3 DNA, CDR3 protein. D genes are given only for firm matches. The size entry is marked missing in some rows and otherwise reads once, few, many or a size class.

j_call: TRBJ1-6
v_call: TRBV6-5
clone_size: .
d_call: TRBD1
cdr3_length: 14
cdr3_nt: TGTGCCAGCAGTAGTGACAGGGGGCCTTCACCCCTCCACTTT
cdr3_aa: CASSSDRGPSPLHF

j_call: TRBJ1-4
v_call: TRBV20-1
clone_size: few
d_call: .
cdr3_length: 12
cdr3_nt: TGCAGTGCTAGTTGGGAGAATGAAAAACTGTTTTTT
cdr3_aa: CSASWENEKLFF

j_call: TRBJ1-5
v_call: TRBV7-2
clone_size: .
d_call: .
cdr3_length: 13
cdr3_nt: TGTGCCAGCAGGTTAAACTTCCGGGAGCCCCAGCATTTT
cdr3_aa: CASRLNFREPQHF

j_call: TRBJ2-1
v_call: TRBV7-8
clone_size: few
d_call: TRBD2
cdr3_length: 17
cdr3_nt: TGTGCCAGCAGCTTACGGCTAGCGGGGGGGGGAAACAATGAGCAGTTCTTC
cdr3_aa: CASSLRLAGGGNNEQFF

j_call: TRBJ1-6
v_call: TRBV10-2
clone_size: once
d_call: .
cdr3_length: 14
cdr3_nt: TGCGCCAGCGCCGATAGACAGGTGGATTCACCCCTCCACTTT
cdr3_aa: CASADRQVDSPLHF

j_call: TRBJ2-5
v_call: TRBV5-1
clone_size: .
d_call: .
cdr3_length: 14
cdr3_nt: TGCGCCAGCAGCGAGCGACGGTCCACTGAGACCCAGTACTTC
cdr3_aa: CASSERRSTETQYF

j_call: TRBJ2-5
v_call: TRBV3-1/TRBV3-2
clone_size: .
d_call: TRBD2
cdr3_length: 15
cdr3_nt: TGTGCCAGCAGCCAAGAATCGCGGGGGGCAGAGACCCAGTACTTC
cdr3_aa: CASSQESRGAETQYF

j_call: TRBJ2-5
v_call: TRBV3-1/TRBV3-2
clone_size: .
d_call: .
cdr3_length: 13
cdr3_nt: TGTGCCAGCAGCCCACCGGGCGGGGAGACCCAGTACTTC
cdr3_aa: CASSPPGGETQYF

j_call: TRBJ2-1
v_call: TRBV19
clone_size: few
d_call: .
cdr3_length: 17
cdr3_nt: TGTGCCAGTAGAGGTTTAACAGGGACAAGCGGTTGGAATGAGCAGTTCTTC
cdr3_aa: CASRGLTGTSGWNEQFF

j_call: TRBJ1-4
v_call: TRBV18
clone_size: .
d_call: TRBD1
cdr3_length: 18
cdr3_nt: TGTGCCAGCTCAGAACTCCTTACAGGGGGCGGAACTAATGAAAAACTGTTTTTT
cdr3_aa: CASSELLTGGGTNEKLFF

j_call: TRBJ1-1
v_call: TRBV7-9
clone_size: .
d_call: .
cdr3_length: 14
cdr3_nt: TGTGCCAGCAGCATACTACAGGGTAGCACTGAAGCTTTCTTT
cdr3_aa: CASSILQGSTEAFF

j_call: TRBJ1-5
v_call: TRBV12-5
clone_size: .
d_call: .
cdr3_length: 14
cdr3_nt: TGTGCTAGTGGTTTGCACCTATCCGATCAGCCCCAGCATTTT
cdr3_aa: CASGLHLSDQPQHF

j_call: TRBJ1-1
v_call: TRBV10-1
clone_size: few
d_call: .
cdr3_length: 14
cdr3_nt: TGCGCCAGCAGTGAGAATCGGGGGAACACTGAAGCTTTCTTT
cdr3_aa: CASSENRGNTEAFF

j_call: TRBJ1-5
v_call: TRBV4-3
clone_size: .
d_call: .
cdr3_length: 16
cdr3_nt: TGCGCCAGCAGCCAAGAAATTAGTAGGTTCGGACAGCCCCAGCATTTT
cdr3_aa: CASSQEISRFGQPQHF